This T cell receptor (beta chain) was captured by sequencing in a study of radiation and T cells in renal cell carcinoma (dated by TCRdb to 2018 to 2020). About the full investigation: In total, approximately 55 samples, comprising around 26 tumors and 27 peripheral blood samples, were subjected to TCR beta sequencing. The final blood draw was performed at 4 weeks after radiation, at the same time as nephrectomy. Across all 50 or so samples, several million unique CDR3 nucleotide sequences, encoding about 3,000,000 unique CDR3 amino acid sequences, were identified. Paper-wide results and their limitations: Because pretreatment tumor biopsies were not available, the baseline intratumoral presence of clonotypes could not be determined. Top tumor clonotypes rose in blood from baseline to 2 weeks post-radiation, then contracted by 4 weeks, suggesting transient expansion of tumor-resident clones. Effects of radiation dose or scheduling on the TCR repertoire could not be addressed with the single-armed trial design. Changes in the blood repertoire were not tracked past 4 weeks after treatment.

As regards this clone: What antigen it recognizes has not been identified. No base qualities exist here, and no much larger clone lies one base off it.

TCR beta libraries were generated from genomic DNA with the immunoSEQ kit, following the manufacturer's recommendations. To prepare libraries, a first multiplex PCR with proprietary primers was run, followed by a second PCR that added unique barcodes, and a bead cleanup was done after each round. A positive control reaction and a negative control reaction, both provided in the kit, were run with every batch of samples. The final libraries were assessed on an Agilent 4200 TapeStation D1000 ScreenTape, pooled by volume, and quantified by qPCR. An Illumina NextSeq500 fitted with a MidOutput 150-cycle cartridge performed the sequencing, running 156 Read1 cycles and 15 Index1 cycles with the kit's custom primers. The pooled library was loaded at approximately 1 pM, and roughly 18% PhiX control was spiked in. In the source study's methods: The vendor-processed data were analyzed in R, and a clonotype was defined as all T cells that share the same CDR3 nucleotide sequence. For clone abundance analyses, frequencies were normalized to the 10,000 most abundant clones in each sample. Public T cell clones, which averaged fewer than five per sample, were excluded before analysis. A difference in abundance of at least 32-fold between compartments was used to define tumor-enriched and baseline blood-enriched clonotypes. A beta-binomial differential abundance model was used to identify clonotypes that expanded or contracted between blood time points. Tumor-blood repertoire similarity was measured with the Baroni-Urbani and Buser coefficient, and group comparisons used two-tailed Wilcoxon tests in R. The table comes from immuneACCESS by way of TCRdb, which keeps in-frame sequences with V and J called. Part of the clones is missing from these tables; in studies checked, under half for an unresolved V gene and the rest for unknown reasons. Clonal size and the V and J genes are those of that table, whereas D and trimming came from the DNA. This sample gives approximately 85,000 clones in total; roughly nine tenths of them show up just once. The leading ten clones occupy about 6% of the sample.

Inclusive of the bounding cysteine and phenylalanine, the CDR3 is 14 residues long. Just CDR3 DNA is preserved here, 42 bases in frame from base 1. Relative to germline, V is missing 7 bases and J is missing 4 bases, with 7 bases of the junction outside any gene match. CDR1 MNHNY and CDR2 SVGAGI are derived from the germline V gene (reference sequence). The time point label here, explained by the study, means: blood 4 weeks post-SBRT, at nephrectomy. Read against the paper, the sample's treatment or condition label means: 15 Gy SBRT to primary tumor, nephrectomy 4 weeks later. Samples were obtained from a clinical trial, in which 15 Gy stereotactic body radiation therapy was delivered to primary renal cell carcinomas and nephrectomy was performed 4 weeks later. To follow tumor-enriched clonotypes, peripheral blood was collected serially from radiation-treated patients at baseline and again at 2 weeks and 4 weeks after SBRT. Renal cell carcinoma with clear cell pathology was present in all patients. The QIAamp DNA Blood Mini Kit (Qiagen) was used to prepare genomic DNA for TCR sequencing. The analyses included just those samples that passed every quality control check.

This sample comprised blood, obtained from a patient whose treatment included radiotherapy and nephrectomy. The sequence joins TRBV6-6 to TRBJ1-1, with 9 bases aligning to TRBD1. This TCR came from a woman aged 65 to 85 with renal cell carcinoma. This receptor carries the CDR3 CASIKQGASTEAFF. The nucleotide sequence reads TGTGCCAGCATAAAACAGGGGGCCAGCACTGAAGCTTTCTTT.